The clone carrying this TCR beta chain is a singleton in its sample. What it binds is not known. The sample originates from a study of T cell responses to AZD1222 COVID-19 vaccine. Overall study findings and caveats: The sample set comprised mostly white British donors with more females, and clonal diversity was possibly underestimated. Two AZD1222 administrations were followed by greater Spike-specific TCR breadth and depth. Repertoire sampling occurred only after the peak T cell response. CD4 TCRs associated with vaccination spanned spike, dominating at 160-218 and 743-854.

Sequencing was performed with immunoSEQ multiplex PCR; in TCRdb, only in-frame clones are kept and a portion is missing. The sample gives about 140,000 clones, more than 80% of which show up once; more than 2.5% is in the top ten. CDR3 length equals 15 residues. Germline values: CDR1 LNHDA, CDR2 SQIVND (reference sequence). Sequencing was performed on peripheral blood, taken on day 0 of AZD1222 vaccination. The chain combines TRBV19 with TRBJ1-6; tentative D call: TRBD1 (6 bases). The TCR sequence derives from an adult in good health. The CDR3 loop reads CVLSGGAGENSPLHF. The CDR3 DNA reads as TGTGTCCTATCCGGGGGCGCGGGGGAAAATTCACCCCTCCACTTT.